This paragraph covers one T cell receptor beta chain sequence. The specificity of this receptor is unknown. Base quality data are lacking; no much larger clone is found one base away. V is shortened by 5 bases, J by 13 bases, and the region joining them spans 12 bases. The CDR3, cysteine through phenylalanine, is 12 amino acids long. This entry keeps only the CDR3 DNA: 36 bases, framed from base 1. Taken from the germline V gene, the CDR1 and CDR2 loops are MDHEN and SYDVKM. TCRbeta CDR3 regions were amplified from genomic DNA using the immunoSEQ Assay, a bias-controlled multiplex PCR. On the authors' methods: The number of nucleated cells in each sample was estimated from the amplification of reference gene primers within the assay. To quantify the absolute abundance of each unique TCRbeta CDR3 rearrangement, sequence reads were collapsed and filtered. For each sample, productive Simpson clonality was calculated by taking the square root of Simpson's diversity index across productive rearrangements. TCRdb took this table from immuneACCESS and kept in-frame rearrangements with V and J called. Such tables lack part of the clones; where checked against another copy, unresolved V genes explain under half of the gap, and the rest is unexplained. The V and J calls and the clone size are those of that table, but D and trimming were determined from the DNA. The sample has 29,000 or so clones on record, approximately 80% of them singletons. The ten largest make up around 43% of the sample.

The source of the sample is a study of blood T cell repertoires in COVID-19 (dated by TCRdb to 2018 to 2020). As for the study more broadly: Samples from collaborators originated in the United States, Italy and Spain and spanned both the acute and convalescent phases of COVID-19. The repertoires were released in a freely available public database meant as a resource for research on the immune response to SARS-CoV-2. Subjects who had been exposed to COVID-19, were actively infected with it, or had recovered from it provided the deeply sampled blood TCRbeta repertoires that made up the dataset. Where available, HLA class I and class II types were taken from metadata supplied by the sample provider and were not determined by assay-based typing. The prospective study material was composed of cDNA or gDNA derived from T cells, B-cell-depleted T cells, or PBMCs. The samples were drawn from two sources: the first 160 participants of the ongoing ImmuneRACE study, and 1,200 or so subjects contributed by 6 global collaborators. Nearly every sample came with metadata listing a de-identified subject ID, COVID-19 status, age in years and sex.

Collaborating institutions collected whole blood in K2EDTA tubes following their own protocols. For TCRbeta analysis, collaborator samples were shipped as frozen whole blood, as isolated PBMCs, or as DNA extracted from either sample type. General conclusions and limits of the study: Clinical and demographic metadata were provided uncurated, with the amount varying by source and participant.

The receptor's source is a woman in her 70s with acute or convalescent COVID-19. The rearrangement combines TRBV28 with TRBJ1-6, with a tentative D gene TRBD1 over 6 matching bases. The sequenced sample was peripheral blood. The CDR3 protein is CASSPPRGPLHF. The nucleotide sequence is TGTGCCAGCAGTCCCCCGAGGGGGCCCCTCCACTTT.